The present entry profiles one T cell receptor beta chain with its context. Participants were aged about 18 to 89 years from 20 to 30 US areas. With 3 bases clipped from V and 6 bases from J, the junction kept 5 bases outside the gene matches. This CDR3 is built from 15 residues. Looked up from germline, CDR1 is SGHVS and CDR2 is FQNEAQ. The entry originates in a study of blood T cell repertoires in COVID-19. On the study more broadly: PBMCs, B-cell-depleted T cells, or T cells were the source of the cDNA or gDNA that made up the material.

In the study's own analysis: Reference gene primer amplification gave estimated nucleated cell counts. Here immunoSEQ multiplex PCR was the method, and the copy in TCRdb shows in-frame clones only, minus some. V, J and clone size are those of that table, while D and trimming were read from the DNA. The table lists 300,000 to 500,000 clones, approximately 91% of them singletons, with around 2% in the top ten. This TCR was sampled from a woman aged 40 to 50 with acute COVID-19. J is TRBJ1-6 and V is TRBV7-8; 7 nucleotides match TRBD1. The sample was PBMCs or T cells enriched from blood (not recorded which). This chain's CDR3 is CASSLRDRVNSPLHF. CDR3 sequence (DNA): TGTGCCAGCAGCTTGAGAGACAGGGTTAATTCACCCCTCCACTTT.